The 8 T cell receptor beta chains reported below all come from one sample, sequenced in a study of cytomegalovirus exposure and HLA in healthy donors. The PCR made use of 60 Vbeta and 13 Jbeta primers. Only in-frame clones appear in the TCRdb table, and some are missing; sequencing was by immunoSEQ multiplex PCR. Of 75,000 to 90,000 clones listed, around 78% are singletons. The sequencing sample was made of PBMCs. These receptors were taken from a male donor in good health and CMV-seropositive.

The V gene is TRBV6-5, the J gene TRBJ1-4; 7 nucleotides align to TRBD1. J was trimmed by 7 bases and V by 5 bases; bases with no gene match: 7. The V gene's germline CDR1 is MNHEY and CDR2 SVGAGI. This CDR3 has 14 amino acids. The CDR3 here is CASSPGGCSEKLFF. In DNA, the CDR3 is TGTGCCAGCAGTCCAGGGGGGTGTAGTGAAAAACTGTTTTTT.

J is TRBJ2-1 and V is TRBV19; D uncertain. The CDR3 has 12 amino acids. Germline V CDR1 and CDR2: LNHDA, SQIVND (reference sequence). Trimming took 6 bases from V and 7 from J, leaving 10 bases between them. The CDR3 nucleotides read TGTGCCAGTAGGGATGCCGGGAATGAGCAGTTCTTC. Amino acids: CASRDAGNEQFF.

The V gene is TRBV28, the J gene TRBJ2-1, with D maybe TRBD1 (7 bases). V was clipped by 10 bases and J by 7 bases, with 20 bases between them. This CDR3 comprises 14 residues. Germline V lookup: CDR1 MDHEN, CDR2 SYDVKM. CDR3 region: CATRGGTAVNEQFF. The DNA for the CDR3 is TGTGCCACCCGTGGGGGGACAGCGGTTAATGAGCAGTTCTTC.

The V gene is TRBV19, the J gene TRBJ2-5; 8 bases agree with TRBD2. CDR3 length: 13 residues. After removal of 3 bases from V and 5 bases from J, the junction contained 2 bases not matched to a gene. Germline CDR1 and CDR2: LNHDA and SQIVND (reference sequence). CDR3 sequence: CASSMGLDETQYF. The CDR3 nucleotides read TGTGCCAGTAGTATGGGACTAGATGAGACCCAGTACTTC.

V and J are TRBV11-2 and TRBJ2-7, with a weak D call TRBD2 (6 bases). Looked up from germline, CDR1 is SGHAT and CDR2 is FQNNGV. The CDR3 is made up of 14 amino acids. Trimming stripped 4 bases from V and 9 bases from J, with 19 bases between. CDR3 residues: CASSSNRDFLGQYF. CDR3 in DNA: TGTGCCAGCAGCTCGAATCGGGACTTCTTAGGGCAGTACTTC. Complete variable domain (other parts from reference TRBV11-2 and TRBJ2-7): EAGVAQSPRYKIIEKRQSVAFWCNPISGHATLYWYQQILGQGPKLLIQFQNNGVVDDSQLPKDRFSAERLKGVDSTLKIQPAKLEDSAVYLCASSSNRDFLGQYFGPGTRLTVT.

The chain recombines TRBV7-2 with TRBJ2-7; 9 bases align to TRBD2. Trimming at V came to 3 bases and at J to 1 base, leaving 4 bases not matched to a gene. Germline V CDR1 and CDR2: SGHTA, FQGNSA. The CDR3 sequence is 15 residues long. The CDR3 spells CASSFLAGVSYEQYF. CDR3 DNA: TGTGCCAGCAGCTTCTTAGCGGGGGTTTCCTACGAGCAGTACTTC. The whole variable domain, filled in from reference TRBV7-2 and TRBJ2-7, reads GAGVSQSPSNKVTEKGKDVELRCDPISGHTALYWYRQSLGQGLEFLIYFQGNSAPDKSGLPSDRFSAERTGGSVSTLTIQRTQQEDSAVYLCASSFLAGVSYEQYFGPGTRLTVT.

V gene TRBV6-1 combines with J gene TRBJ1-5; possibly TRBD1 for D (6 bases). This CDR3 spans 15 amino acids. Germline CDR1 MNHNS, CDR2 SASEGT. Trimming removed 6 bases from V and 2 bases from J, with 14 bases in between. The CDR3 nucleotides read TGTGCCAGCAGGACTGCCAGGGGCGGCAATCAGCCCCAGCATTTT. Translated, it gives CASRTARGGNQPQHF.

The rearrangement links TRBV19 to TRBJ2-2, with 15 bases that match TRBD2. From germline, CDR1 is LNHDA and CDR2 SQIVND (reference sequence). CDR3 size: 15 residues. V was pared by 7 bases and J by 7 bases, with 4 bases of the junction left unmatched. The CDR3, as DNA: TGTGCCAGTATCCCGGGACTAGCGGGGGGCGGGGAGCTGTTTTTT. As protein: CASIPGLAGGGELFF.